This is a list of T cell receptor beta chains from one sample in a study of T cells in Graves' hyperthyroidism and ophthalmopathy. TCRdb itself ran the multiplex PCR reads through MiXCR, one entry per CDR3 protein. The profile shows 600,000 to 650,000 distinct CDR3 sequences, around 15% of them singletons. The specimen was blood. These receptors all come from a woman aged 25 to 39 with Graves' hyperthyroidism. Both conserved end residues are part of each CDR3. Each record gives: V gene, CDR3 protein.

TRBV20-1,CSANRVSTDTQYF
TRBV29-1,CSVDVTGTEAFF
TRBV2,CASSGQGLPNQPQHF
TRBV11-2,CASSLVRAGSETQYF
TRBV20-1,CSARGLAGVSFNEQFF
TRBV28,CASSYNRNTEAFF
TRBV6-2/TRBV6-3,CASSDQGATDTQYF
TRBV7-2,CASSFDGFYEQYF
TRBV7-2,CASSLIAMTGGGGSGANVLTF
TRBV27,CASSLGPSWRPEAFF
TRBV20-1,CSARASGNNEQFF
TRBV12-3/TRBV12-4,CASSVSTGSGNTIYF
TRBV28,CASRIRTALPEQYF
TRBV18,CASSPDGAVSAFF
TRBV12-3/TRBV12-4,CASSLGGGLSYGYTF
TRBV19,CASSIAAGTGGVGYTF
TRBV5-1,CASSLVGQVDGYTF
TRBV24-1,CATSDNRGEGNTIYF
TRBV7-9,CASSFRQGSTRNQPQHF
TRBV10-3,CAISESGQGLSGKETQYF
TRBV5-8,CASAGSTRPYEQYF
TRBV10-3,CAISTSDRYNEQYF
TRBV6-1,CASSYRSVAQETQYF